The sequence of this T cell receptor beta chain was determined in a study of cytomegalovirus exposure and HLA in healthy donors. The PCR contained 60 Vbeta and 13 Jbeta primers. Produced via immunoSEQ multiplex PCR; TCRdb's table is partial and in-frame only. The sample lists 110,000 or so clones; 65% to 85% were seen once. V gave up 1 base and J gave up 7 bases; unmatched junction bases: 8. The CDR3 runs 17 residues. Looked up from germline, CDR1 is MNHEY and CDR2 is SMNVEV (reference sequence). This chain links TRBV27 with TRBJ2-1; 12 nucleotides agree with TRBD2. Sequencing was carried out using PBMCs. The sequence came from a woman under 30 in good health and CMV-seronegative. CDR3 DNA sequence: TGTGCCAGCAGTTTATTTCTAGCGGGGGGGAGGGGGAATGAGCAGTTCTTC. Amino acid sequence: CASSLFLAGGRGNEQFF.